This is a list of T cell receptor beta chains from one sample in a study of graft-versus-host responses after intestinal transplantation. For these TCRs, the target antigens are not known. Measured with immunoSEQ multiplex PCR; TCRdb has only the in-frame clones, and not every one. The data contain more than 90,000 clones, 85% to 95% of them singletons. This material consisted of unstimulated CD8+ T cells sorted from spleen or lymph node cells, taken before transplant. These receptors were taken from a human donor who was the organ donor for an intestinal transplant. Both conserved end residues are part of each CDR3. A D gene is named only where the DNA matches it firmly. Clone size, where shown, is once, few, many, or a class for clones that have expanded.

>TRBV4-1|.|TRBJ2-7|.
CASSQGGDGSYEQYF
TGCGCCAGCAGCCAAGGAGGTGACGGCTCCTACGAGCAGTACTTC
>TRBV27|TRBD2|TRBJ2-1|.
CASSFSGTSGAIYNEQFF
TGTGCCAGCAGTTTCTCCGGGACTAGCGGGGCCATCTACAATGAGCAGTTCTTC
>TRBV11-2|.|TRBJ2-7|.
CASSLFPLSGLSYEQYF
TGTGCCAGCAGCTTATTTCCCCTTAGCGGTTTAAGCTACGAGCAGTACTTC
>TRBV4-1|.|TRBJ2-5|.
CASSQEGRAQETQYF
TGCGCCAGCAGCCAAGAGGGCAGGGCCCAAGAGACCCAGTACTTC
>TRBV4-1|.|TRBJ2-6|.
CASSQDGGFGANVLTF
TGCGCCAGCAGCCAAGATGGGGGCTTTGGGGCCAACGTCCTGACTTTC
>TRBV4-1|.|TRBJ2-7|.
CASSQSGIQYF
TGCGCCAGCAGCCAATCCGGGATCCAGTACTTC
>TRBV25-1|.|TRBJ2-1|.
CASSDEERYNEQFF
TGTGCCAGCAGTGATGAGGAGCGGTACAATGAGCAGTTCTTC
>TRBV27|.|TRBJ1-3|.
CASSPNTGGQTIYF
TGTGCCAGCAGTCCAAATACGGGGGGTCAGACCATATATTTT
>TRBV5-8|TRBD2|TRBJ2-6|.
CASSLGKTSSSGANVLTF
TGTGCCAGCAGCTTAGGGAAGACTAGCTCCTCTGGGGCCAACGTCCTGACTTTC
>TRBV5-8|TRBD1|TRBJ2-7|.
CASSTSGQGAYEQYF
TGTGCCAGCAGCACCTCGGGACAGGGGGCCTACGAGCAGTACTTC
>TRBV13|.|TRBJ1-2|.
CASSLKGGGYGYTF
TGTGCCAGCAGTCTCAAAGGAGGGGGGTATGGCTACACCTTC
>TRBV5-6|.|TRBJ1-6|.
CASSLGLSPLHF
TGTGCCAGCAGCTTGGGCCTATCACCCCTCCACTTT
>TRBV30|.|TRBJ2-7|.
CAWSVGQGYWYF
TGTGCCTGGAGTGTAGGGCAGGGATACTGGTACTTC
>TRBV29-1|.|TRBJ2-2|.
CSVLSIGELFF
TGCAGCGTTTTGTCTATCGGGGAGCTGTTTTTT
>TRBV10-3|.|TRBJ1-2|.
CAISESTVNYGYTF
TGTGCCATCAGTGAGTCTACAGTTAACTATGGCTACACCTTC
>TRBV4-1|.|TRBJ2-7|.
CASSQVRSPDSYEQYF
TGCGCCAGCAGCCAAGTTCGGTCTCCGGACTCCTACGAGCAGTACTTC
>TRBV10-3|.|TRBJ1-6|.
CAISETRDRFQGSYNSPLHF
TGTGCCATCAGTGAGACCCGGGACCGTTTTCAAGGGTCCTATAATTCACCCCTCCACTTT
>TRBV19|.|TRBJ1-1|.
CASSESLTEAFF
TGTGCCAGTAGTGAGAGTTTGACTGAAGCTTTCTTT
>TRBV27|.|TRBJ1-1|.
CASSPEGASEAFF
TGTGCCAGCAGCCCCGAAGGGGCCTCTGAAGCTTTCTTT
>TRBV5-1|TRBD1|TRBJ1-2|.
CASSFSPGQGVSGSGYTF
TGCGCCAGCAGCTTCTCTCCCGGACAGGGGGTTTCAGGTAGTGGCTACACCTTC
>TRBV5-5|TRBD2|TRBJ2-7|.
CASSLAGGSSYEQYF
TGTGCCAGCAGCCTAGCGGGAGGCAGCTCCTACGAGCAGTACTTC
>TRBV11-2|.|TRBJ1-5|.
CASSLGAGAGGNQPQHF
TGTGCCAGCAGCTTAGGGGCCGGGGCGGGAGGCAATCAGCCCCAGCATTTT
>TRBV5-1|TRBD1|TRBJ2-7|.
CASSPSTGANYEQYF
TGCGCCAGCAGCCCCTCGACAGGGGCCAACTACGAGCAGTACTTC
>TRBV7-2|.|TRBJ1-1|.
CASSDQGMGTEAFF
TGTGCCAGCAGCGACCAGGGGATGGGCACTGAAGCTTTCTTT
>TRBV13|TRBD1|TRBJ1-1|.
CASSWGQGPNTEAFF
TGTGCCAGCAGCTGGGGACAGGGGCCGAACACTGAAGCTTTCTTT
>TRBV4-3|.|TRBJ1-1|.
CASSQDQAWNTEAFF
TGCGCCAGCAGCCAAGATCAAGCTTGGAACACTGAAGCTTTCTTT
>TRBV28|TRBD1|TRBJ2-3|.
CASSLGTASTDTQYF
TGTGCCAGCAGTTTAGGGACAGCTAGCACAGATACGCAGTATTTT
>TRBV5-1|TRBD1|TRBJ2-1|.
CASSAAQGAPDNEQFF
TGCGCCAGCAGCGCCGCACAGGGGGCGCCGGACAATGAGCAGTTCTTC
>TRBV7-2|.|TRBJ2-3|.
CASSSAISTDTQYF
TGTGCCAGCAGCTCCGCGATTAGCACAGATACGCAGTATTTT
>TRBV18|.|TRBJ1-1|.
CASSSGSGNTEAFF
TGTGCCAGCTCGAGCGGATCGGGGAACACTGAAGCTTTCTTT
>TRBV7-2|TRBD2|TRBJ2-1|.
CASSAPLAGYNEQFF
TGTGCCAGCAGCGCCCCGCTAGCGGGGTACAATGAGCAGTTCTTC
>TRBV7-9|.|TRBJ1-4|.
CASSSGLNEKLFF
TGTGCCAGCAGCTCCGGGCTTAATGAAAAACTGTTTTTT
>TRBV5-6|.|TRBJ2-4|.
CASRRGGGINIQYF
TGTGCCAGCCGGAGAGGGGGAGGAATAAACATTCAGTACTTC
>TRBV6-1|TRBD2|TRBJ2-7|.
CASSQTSAHSYEQYF
TGTGCCAGCAGTCAAACTAGCGCCCACTCCTACGAGCAGTACTTC
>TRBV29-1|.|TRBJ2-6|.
CSVVAGTVSGANVLTF
TGCAGCGTTGTCGCAGGGACCGTCTCTGGGGCCAACGTCCTGACTTTC
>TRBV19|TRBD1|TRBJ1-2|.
CASSGQEKRPYGYTF
TGTGCCAGTAGCGGACAGGAAAAGCGCCCCTATGGCTACACCTTC
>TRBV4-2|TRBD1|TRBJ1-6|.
CASSPYAGTGGNSPLHF
TGTGCCAGCAGCCCTTACGCTGGGACAGGGGGCAACTCACCCCTCCACTTT
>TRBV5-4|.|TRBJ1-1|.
CASSFGGSAEAFF
TGTGCCAGCAGCTTCGGGGGGAGCGCTGAAGCTTTCTTT
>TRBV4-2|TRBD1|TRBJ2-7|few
CASSQDERGQVEQYF
TGTGCCAGCAGCCAAGATGAGAGGGGGCAGGTCGAGCAGTACTTC
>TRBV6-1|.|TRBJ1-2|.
CASSEKPPFYGYTF
TGTGCCAGCAGTGAGAAACCGCCCTTCTATGGCTACACCTTC
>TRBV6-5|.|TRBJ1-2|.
CASSYRHTSVDYGYTF
TGTGCCAGCAGTTACCGGCACACCTCTGTTGACTATGGCTACACCTTC
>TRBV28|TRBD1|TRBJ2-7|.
CASSLGQVLHEQYF
TGTGCCAGCAGTTTGGGACAGGTTTTACACGAGCAGTACTTC
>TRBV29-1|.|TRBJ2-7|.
CSVETEYEQYF
TGCAGCGTTGAGACAGAATACGAGCAGTACTTC
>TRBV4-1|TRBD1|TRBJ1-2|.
CASSQPTGNGYTF
TGCGCCAGCAGCCAACCGACAGGGAATGGCTACACCTTC
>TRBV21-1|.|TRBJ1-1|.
CASSTNMSCVNTEAFF
TGTGCCAGCAGCACCAACATGTCGTGCGTGAACACTGAAGCTTTCTTT
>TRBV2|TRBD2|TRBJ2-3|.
CASLDPSGMVDTQYF
TGTGCCAGCCTCGACCCTAGCGGGATGGTAGATACGCAGTATTTT
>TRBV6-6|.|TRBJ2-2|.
CASSLPDSPGELFF
TGTGCCAGCAGTCTCCCCGACAGTCCCGGGGAGCTGTTTTTT
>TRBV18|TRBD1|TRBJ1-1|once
CASSTGGTEAFF
TGTGCCAGCTCCACAGGGGGCACTGAAGCTTTCTTT
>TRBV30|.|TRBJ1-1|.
CAWSVGFMNTEAFF
TGTGCCTGGAGTGTCGGGTTTATGAACACTGAAGCTTTCTTT
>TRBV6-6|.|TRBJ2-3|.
CASSYHGADTQYF
TGTGCCAGCAGTTACCACGGGGCAGATACGCAGTATTTT
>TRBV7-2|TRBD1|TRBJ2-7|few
CASSPRQGAYEQYF
TGTGCCAGCAGCCCCCGACAGGGGGCCTACGAGCAGTACTTC
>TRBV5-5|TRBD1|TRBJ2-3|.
CASSLLGGADTQYF
TGTGCCAGCAGCTTGCTAGGGGGCGCAGATACGCAGTATTTT
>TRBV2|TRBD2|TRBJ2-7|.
CASSEGTSGIYEQYF
TGTGCCAGCAGTGAAGGGACTAGCGGGATCTACGAGCAGTACTTC